The present T cell receptor (beta chain) was sequenced within a study of lymphopenia after photon versus proton radiotherapy. Data came from immunoSEQ multiplex PCR; TCRdb stores just in-frame clones and leaves some out. The table records around 150,000 clones, roughly nine tenths of them present only once. Sequences were derived from peripheral blood, sampled from a patient treated with photon-based radiotherapy. The source of this sequence is a man in his forties or fifties with gastric cancer.

CDR3 residues: CASSIGPSSYNEQFF. The CDR3 bases are TGTGCCAGTAGTATAGGTCCCAGCTCCTACAATGAGCAGTTCTTC. The chain recombines TRBV19 with TRBJ2-1; D not resolved. This CDR3 is built from 15 residues. V lost 1 base and J lost 0, with 7 bases in between. Germline CDR1 and CDR2: LNHDA and SQIVND (reference sequence).